These 9 T cell receptor beta chains were all obtained from the same sample, sequenced in a study. Each CDR3 protein is one row after TCRdb ran MiXCR on the RT-PCR reads. This sample has 550,000 to 750,000 distinct CDR3 sequences; 14% occur once, and the top ten carry about 3.6%. The sequenced material came from memory CD4+ T cells from blood. These receptors were obtained from a female donor in good health, serving as a healthy control.

The rearrangement links TRBV30 to TRBJ2-7; 7 nucleotides line up with TRBD1. This CDR3 spans 16 amino acids. Looked up from germline, CDR1 is GTSNPN and CDR2 is SVGIG (reference sequence). Trimming removed 0 bases from V and 1 base from J; junction bases left unmatched: 9. In DNA, the CDR3 is TGTGCCTGGAGTGTCTGGGGCAGGGGGTTTTCCTACGAGCAGTACTTC. This sequence encodes CAWSVWGRGFSYEQYF.

The J gene is TRBJ2-3, the V gene TRBV2; 7 positions match TRBD2. J was trimmed by 0 bases and V by 7 bases; bases with no gene match: 7. The CDR3 extends over 15 amino acids. CDR1 and CDR2 (germline): SNHLY, FYNNEI. CDR3 in DNA: TGTGCCAGCAACCTACTGGGGGGGAGCACAGATACGCAGTATTTT. The encoded protein is CASNLLGGSTDTQYF.

CDR3 sequence: CASSPIQGESYEQYF. CDR3 nucleotides: TGTGCCAGCTCACCGATACAGGGGGAATCCTACGAGCAGTACTTC. The rearrangement links TRBV18 to TRBJ2-7; 8 nucleotides agree with TRBD1. Germline V gives CDR1 KGHSH, CDR2 LQKENI. The CDR3 extends over 15 amino acids. The junction had 5 bases not matched to a gene; V was cut back by 3 bases and J by 1 base.

This clonotype was observed many times. V gene TRBV9 combines with J gene TRBJ2-7; 12 bases align to TRBD1. The CDR3 is made up of 14 amino acids. Germline assignment: CDR1 SGDLS and CDR2 YYNGEE. V was clipped by 3 bases and J by 7 bases; unmatched bases: 5. The CDR3, as DNA: TGTGCCAGCAGCGCCGGGACAGGGGGCTATGAGCAGTACTTC. Amino acids: CASSAGTGGYEQYF. Filled out from reference TRBV9 and TRBJ2-7, the complete variable domain reads DSGVTQTPKHLITATGQRVTLRCSPRSGDLSVYWYQQSLDQGLQFLIQYYNGEERAKGNILERFSAQQFPDLHSELNLSSLELGDSALYFCASSAGTGGYEQYFGPGTRLTVT.

This clonotype was seen more than once but under ten times. The junction differs from germline at one of its ends, possibly a read error. This rearrangement joins TRBV11-2 to TRBJ2-1, with 11 nucleotides matching TRBD2. Germline V gene lookup returns CDR1 SGHAT and CDR2 FQNNGV. The CDR3 runs 18 residues. CDR3 residues: CASRLAGGPTASYNEQFF. The CDR3 nucleotides read TGTGCCAGCAGATTAGCGGGAGGGCCGACGGCCTCCTACAATGAGCAGTTCTTC.

The chain links TRBV5-1 to TRBJ1-2; D might be TRBD1 (6 bases). Germline V lookup: CDR1 SGHRS, CDR2 YFSETQ. The CDR3 length is 14 residues. Trimming stripped 3 bases from V and 4 bases from J, with 13 bases between. CDR3: CASSSEGGPYGYTF. The DNA for the CDR3 is TGCGCCAGCAGCTCGGAAGGGGGGCCCTATGGCTACACCTTC.

The chain joins TRBV5-1 to TRBJ1-1; 7 bases are a match to TRBD1. Trimming removed 1 base from V and 4 bases from J; junction bases left unmatched: 7. The CDR3 has 15 residues. CDR1 and CDR2 from the germline V gene are SGHRS and YFSETQ. The CDR3 here is CASSLNQGGGTEAFF. CDR3 DNA: TGCGCCAGCAGCTTGAACCAGGGGGGGGGCACTGAAGCTTTCTTT.

This clonotype was seen repeatedly, ten times or more. The gene calls are TRBV6-5 and TRBJ1-1; tentative D call: TRBD1 (5 bases). The CDR3 runs to 14 residues. Between the trimmed V and J ends, which lost 4 bases and 0 bases, there was a span of 9 bases. The germline gives CDR1 MNHEY, CDR2 SVGAGI. This chain's CDR3 is CASSFSGMNTEAFF. In DNA, the CDR3 is TGTGCCAGCAGTTTTTCAGGGATGAACACTGAAGCTTTCTTT.

This clonotype was observed many times. CDR3 in amino acids: CASSYFVGGETQYF. For the CDR3, the DNA is TGTGCCAGCAGTTACTTTGTGGGAGGAGAGACCCAGTACTTC. The chain employs TRBV6-5 and TRBJ2-5; D is possibly TRBD2 (6 bases). The germline V gene has CDR1 MNHEY and CDR2 SVGAGI. The CDR3 is 14 residues long. Between the trimmed V and J ends, which lost 1 base and 4 bases, there was a span of 10 bases.